The rows below give T cell receptor beta chains drawn from one sample of a study of blood T cell repertoires in COVID-19. Clones were sequenced by immunoSEQ multiplex PCR, and TCRdb holds only the in-frame ones, with some missing. The table includes 62,000 or so clones, around 73% detected once. The sequenced sample was peripheral blood. These receptors came from a man aged 55 to 70 with COVID-19, enrolled during active disease. Each CDR3 is given with its conserved first and last residue. Each record gives: D gene, V gene, CDR3 protein. The D gene is left open where the match is weak.

D gene: TRBD2; V gene: TRBV19; CDR3 protein: CASSGGRGDNEQFF
D gene: .; V gene: TRBV5-6; CDR3 protein: CASSFTAPRGTQYF
D gene: TRBD1; V gene: TRBV24-1; CDR3 protein: CATSTPPGQGTYNEQFF
D gene: .; V gene: TRBV5-5; CDR3 protein: CASSLGVGLPPNYGYTF
D gene: .; V gene: TRBV29-1; CDR3 protein: CSAPLEGATWSDTQYF
D gene: .; V gene: TRBV25-1; CDR3 protein: CASSERNYGYTF
D gene: .; V gene: TRBV27; CDR3 protein: CASSPTTGKYTEAFF
D gene: .; V gene: TRBV30; CDR3 protein: CAWSVGGSNSPLHF
D gene: TRBD1; V gene: TRBV9; CDR3 protein: CASSAWTGEYTGELFF
D gene: .; V gene: TRBV3-1/TRBV3-2; CDR3 protein: CASSLTSGSLAKNIQYF
D gene: .; V gene: TRBV5-5; CDR3 protein: CASSLAWPNYGYTF
D gene: .; V gene: TRBV18; CDR3 protein: CASSPDGGGLAFF
D gene: .; V gene: TRBV12-2; CDR3 protein: CASRFSQGLAGKETQYF
D gene: .; V gene: TRBV5-1; CDR3 protein: CASSLNSNQPQHF
D gene: TRBD1; V gene: TRBV5-1; CDR3 protein: CASRPAGTGAYEQYF
D gene: .; V gene: TRBV5-1; CDR3 protein: CASRSTSGGLGGYTF
D gene: .; V gene: TRBV12-3/TRBV12-4; CDR3 protein: CASSFSGIEQYF
D gene: .; V gene: TRBV3-1/TRBV3-2; CDR3 protein: CASSQVEWTGELFF
D gene: .; V gene: TRBV19; CDR3 protein: CASSIDSLLQHF
D gene: .; V gene: TRBV20-1; CDR3 protein: CSARDEKLFF
D gene: .; V gene: TRBV9; CDR3 protein: CASSVGQNLDGYTF
D gene: .; V gene: TRBV21-1; CDR3 protein: CASSKRRGLAKNIQYF
D gene: .; V gene: TRBV3-1/TRBV3-2; CDR3 protein: CASSPDGGVYGYTF
D gene: .; V gene: TRBV2; CDR3 protein: CASSEKARNTGELFF
D gene: .; V gene: TRBV5-4; CDR3 protein: CASSLSPGVGNTEAFF
D gene: .; V gene: TRBV3-1/TRBV3-2; CDR3 protein: CASRPSGLSTDTQYF
D gene: .; V gene: TRBV19; CDR3 protein: CAIRQGETQYF
D gene: .; V gene: TRBV28; CDR3 protein: CASLSPGMRNTEAFF
D gene: TRBD1; V gene: TRBV16; CDR3 protein: CASSQGDRESEQYF
D gene: .; V gene: TRBV2; CDR3 protein: CASSPDSNYGYTF
D gene: TRBD2; V gene: TRBV5-1; CDR3 protein: CASCPLAGGEYEQYF
D gene: .; V gene: TRBV11-2; CDR3 protein: CASSYIDTQYF
D gene: TRBD2; V gene: TRBV10-3; CDR3 protein: CAISESRELAGGQDTQYF
D gene: TRBD1; V gene: TRBV27; CDR3 protein: CASRVTGSYEQYF
D gene: TRBD1; V gene: TRBV29-1; CDR3 protein: CSVVDRADYGYTF
D gene: TRBD1; V gene: TRBV19; CDR3 protein: CASTGDSYGYTF
D gene: .; V gene: TRBV9; CDR3 protein: CASSVALSLEEANEQFF
D gene: .; V gene: TRBV19; CDR3 protein: CASHPGGSTDTQYF
D gene: .; V gene: TRBV19; CDR3 protein: CASSIGFGDEQYF
D gene: .; V gene: TRBV7-7; CDR3 protein: CASSIDRQETQYF
D gene: .; V gene: TRBV24-1; CDR3 protein: CATSDPPGRRGTDTQYF
D gene: TRBD1; V gene: TRBV7-9; CDR3 protein: CASSRVTGWDTEAFF
D gene: TRBD1; V gene: TRBV5-1; CDR3 protein: CASSPRDRGITDTQYF